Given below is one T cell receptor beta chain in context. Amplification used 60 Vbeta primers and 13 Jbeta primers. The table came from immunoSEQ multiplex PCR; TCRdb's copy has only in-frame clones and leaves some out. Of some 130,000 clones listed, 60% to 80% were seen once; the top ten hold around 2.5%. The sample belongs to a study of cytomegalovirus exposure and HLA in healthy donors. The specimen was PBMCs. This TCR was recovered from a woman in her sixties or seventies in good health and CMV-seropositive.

The CDR3 spells CASSFRQGPSFSGNTIYF. The CDR3 region has the DNA TGTGCCAGCAGCTTCCGACAGGGGCCTTCTTTTTCTGGAAACACCATATATTTT. The V and J genes are TRBV7-3 and TRBJ1-3; TRBD1 agrees at 8 bases. This CDR3 has 18 residues. V gave up 3 bases and J gave up 1 base; unmatched junction bases: 11. Germline V gene sequence: CDR1 SGHTA, CDR2 FQGTGA.